Shown below are 20 T cell receptor beta chains from a single sample sequenced in a study of tumor and adjacent non-tumor tissue in lung cancer. A modified ARM-PCR protocol with three rounds of nested PCR amplified TCRbeta. TCRdb analysed the multiplex PCR reads with MiXCR anew, one entry per CDR3 protein. The sample gives under 85,000 distinct CDR3 sequences, over 60% of which show up once; approximately 40% is in the top ten. No cell sorting was done before RNA was extracted from the tissue. This non-tumor lung sample came from over 3 cm beyond the tumor edge. Sequencing was carried out using distant non-tumor lung tissue. These receptors all stem from a man aged 70-80 years with non-small cell lung cancer.

The chain has TRBV20-1 and TRBJ2-3; TRBD2 aligns across 12 bases. This CDR3 is 17 amino acids long. Germline V gene data show CDR1 as DFQATT and CDR2 as SNEGSKA (reference sequence). Unmatched junction bases numbered 11, after V lost 4 bases and J lost 3 bases. The CDR3 DNA sequence: TGCAGTGCTACCCCCGGGACTAGCGGGTTTGGGACAGATACGCAGTATTTT. Residues: CSATPGTSGFGTDTQYF.

This clonotype showed up many times. The V and J genes are TRBV28 and TRBJ2-2; 16 bases agree with TRBD2. In germline, CDR1 is MDHEN, CDR2 SYDVKM. The V gene end was trimmed by 3 bases and the J gene end by 6 bases; junction bases not matched to a gene: 1. The CDR3 runs 16 residues. The DNA for the CDR3 is TGTGCCAGCAGTTTGGGACTAGCGGGAGGGCCCGGGGAGCTGTTTTTT. It yields the protein CASSLGLAGGPGELFF. Drawing the rest from reference TRBV28 and TRBJ2-2, the complete variable domain is DVKVTQSSRYLVKRTGEKVFLECVQDMDHENMFWYRQDPGLGLRLIYFSYDVKMKEKGDIPEGYSVSREKKERFSLILESASTNQTSMYLCASSLGLAGGPGELFFGEGSRLTVL.

As regards this clonotype: At one of its ends the junction is not consistent with the germline gene, which may arise from a read error. The chain employs TRBV11-3 and TRBJ2-3; D perhaps matches TRBD2 (5 bases). The CDR3 extends over 15 amino acids. From germline, CDR1 is SGHNT and CDR2 YENEEA. The CDR3 sequence: CARIRREVSTDTQYF. In DNA, the CDR3 is TGTGCCCGCATCCGTCGGGAAGTAAGCACTGATACGCAGTATTTT.

This chain uses TRBV6-5 with TRBJ2-7; 10 bases are shared with TRBD2. The CDR3 contains 18 residues. CDR1 and CDR2 from the germline V gene are MNHEY and SVGAGI. V lost 9 bases, J lost 4 bases, and 21 bases stayed unmatched. The CDR3 nucleotides are TGTGCCAGTAGCTCACTAACTAGCGGGATAAAACTCGTGTACGAGCAGTACTTC. Its protein product is CASSSLTSGIKLVYEQYF.

The genes are TRBV6-5 and TRBJ2-1; 8 bases line up with TRBD2. The CDR3 loop spans 14 amino acids. CDR1 is MNHEY and CDR2 is SVGAGI in the germline V gene. J gave up 9 bases and V 6 bases, and 10 bases lay outside the gene matches. The CDR3 loop is CASRAWTSWSEQFF. CDR3 in DNA: TGTGCCAGCAGGGCATGGACTAGCTGGAGTGAGCAGTTCTTC.

CDR3 sequence reads: CASSLQIGLAGGTETDTQHF. In DNA form, the CDR3 reads TGTGCCAGCAGCTTACAAATAGGACTAGCGGGGGGCACCGAAACCGATACGCAGCATTTT. The chain employs TRBV7-9 and TRBJ2-3; possibly TRBD1 for D (6 bases). The DNA matches TRBJ1-5 better at its end, which makes the J call doubtful. Germline V gene lookup returns CDR1 SEHNR and CDR2 FQNEAQ (reference sequence). This CDR3 has 20 residues.

This clonotype was observed a few times. A read error may explain this, as a much larger clone is one base away. The V gene is TRBV6-1, the J gene TRBJ1-5; D is perhaps TRBD1 (5 bases). Germline lookup yields CDR1 MNHNS and CDR2 SASEGT. The CDR3 runs 15 residues. The CDR3 DNA sequence: TGTGCCAGCAGAGGGGCCGGTAGACTTAATCAGTCCCAGCATTTT. The encoded protein is CASRGAGRLNQSQHF.

With regard to this clonotype: This sequence may be a read error, since a much larger clone differs from it by one base. The chain links TRBV6-2 or TRBV6-3 to TRBJ1-1, with 7 bases matching TRBD1. The CDR3 loop spans 14 amino acids. CDR1 and CDR2 (germline): MNHEY, SVGEGT. The CDR3 reads CASSSIGGGTEALF. CDR3 nucleotide sequence: TGTGCCAGCAGTTCGATCGGAGGGGGCACTGAAGCTTTATTT.

Concerning this clonotype: Just one base apart from a much larger clone, this may be a read error. This chain links TRBV6-5 with TRBJ1-1, with D hard to call. The CDR3 extends over 14 amino acids. Germline CDR1 MNHEY, CDR2 SVGAGI. CDR3 sequence (DNA): TGTGTCAGCAGTTACTCGAATAGGTTCACTGAAGCTTTCTTT. This codes for CVSSYSNRFTEAFF.

For this clonotype: The junction departs from germline at one end; a sequencing error may be responsible. The chain carries TRBV29-1 and TRBJ2-5; D gene unclear. CDR3 size: 13 residues. Germline CDR1 and CDR2: SQVTM and ANQGSEA. The CDR3 is CSVADMFQETHYF. The CDR3 DNA follows: TGCAGCGTGGCTGACATGTTCCAAGAAACCCATTACTTC.

A word on this clonotype: Its ends do not fully match the called genes, so a read error is possible. This chain joins TRBV12-5 and TRBJ1-5; D unresolved. The CDR3 is 15 amino acids. Germline V gene lookup returns CDR1 LGHNT and CDR2 FRNRAP. The CDR3 DNA follows: TGTGCTAGTGGGCCCGCCCGGCAGTCCAATGAGCCTCAGCATTTT. As protein: CASGPARQSNEPQHF.

In regard to this clonotype: Just one base apart from a much larger clone, this may be a read error. The CDR3 nucleotides are TGTGCCAGCAGTCAGGACAGGGGTCGTACTGAAGCTATCTTT. It is translated as CASSQDRGRTEAIF. This sequence joins TRBV5-6 and TRBJ1-1; TRBD1 agrees at 9 bases. This CDR3 is 14 amino acids long. Germline CDR1 is SGHDT and CDR2 is YYEEEE.

The V gene is TRBV28, the J gene TRBJ2-7; TRBD1 matches at 10 bases. CDR3 size: 23 residues. Germline loops: CDR1 MDHEN, CDR2 SYDVKM. V was clipped by 6 bases and J by 2 bases; unmatched bases: 31. This CDR3 reads CASSPGGVTGTGELAGPTYEQYF. For the CDR3, the DNA is TGTGCCAGCAGCCCTGGTGGGGTAACCGGGACAGGGGAGCTAGCGGGCCCTACCTACGAGCAGTACTTC.

With respect to this clonotype: Germline and junction disagree at one end, which may indicate a read error. The rearrangement uses TRBV7-9 and TRBJ2-5, with D unclear. CDR1 is SEHNR and CDR2 is FQNEAQ in the germline V gene (reference sequence). The CDR3 has 15 amino acids. The CDR3 region is CANSSPGSTKETQYF. CDR3 DNA: TGTGCCAACAGTTCCCCGGGCAGTACGAAAGAGACCCAGTATTTC.

The chain joins TRBV11-2 to TRBJ2-7, with 7 nucleotides matching TRBD1. V was pared by 7 bases and J by 2 bases, with 11 bases of the junction left unmatched. CDR3 length equals 15 residues. Germline CDR1 and CDR2: SGHAT and FQNNGV. For the CDR3, the DNA is TGTGCCAGCATCTTTGATGAGGGGGCCCCCTACGAGCAGTACTTC. This codes for CASIFDEGAPYEQYF.

About this clonotype itself: A much larger clone differs from this one at a single base, so this may be a read error. J is TRBJ1-6 and V is TRBV5-6, with 7 bases that match TRBD1. Germline V gene data show CDR1 as SGHDT and CDR2 as YYEEEE. This CDR3 has 16 amino acids. The CDR3 region has the DNA TGTGCCAGCAGCTTTTCAGGGGGAAGTTATAATACACCCCTCCACTTT. Translated, it gives CASSFSGGSYNTPLHF.

Concerning this clonotype itself: At one of its ends the junction is not consistent with the germline gene, which may arise from a read error. J is TRBJ2-5 and V is TRBV10-3; 8 bases match TRBD1. CDR1 and CDR2 (germline): ENHRY, SYGVKD. The CDR3 runs to 15 residues. CDR3: CGISESPGGSETQYF. CDR3 coding DNA: TGTGGCATCAGTGAATCCCCAGGGGGCAGTGAGACCCAGTACTTC.

The count of this clonotype is one. This chain uses TRBV6-5 with TRBJ1-5; D is uncertain. CDR1 MNHEY and CDR2 SVGAGI come from the germline V gene. Trimming cost V 9 bases and J 0 bases, with 12 bases left between them. CDR3 length equals 14 residues. CDR3 amino acids: CASSDIFSNQPQHF. DNA of the CDR3: TGTGCCAGTAGTGACATATTTAGCAATCAGCCCCAGCATTTT.

In this sample, this clonotype turned up a few times. Being one base from a much bigger clone, this may be a read error. The CDR3 does not close with the conserved phenylalanine or tryptophan, likely indicating a read error. The J gene is TRBJ2-1, the V gene TRBV12-5, with 11 positions matching TRBD2. The CDR3 extends over 14 amino acids. Germline CDR1 reads LGHNT; CDR2 reads FRNRAP. Germline trimming cut 7 bases from V and 8 bases from J; bases unmatched to any gene: 7. For the CDR3, the DNA is TGTGCTAGTGCAACTAGCGGGAGTACGCATGAGCAGTTCTAC. As protein: CASATSGSTHEQFY.

In its sample, this clonotype ranks as medium-sized. The J gene is TRBJ2-1, the V gene TRBV6-1; TRBD1 matches at 8 bases. Germline lookup yields CDR1 MNHNS and CDR2 SASEGT. The CDR3 runs to 15 residues. J was trimmed by 5 bases and V by 6 bases; bases with no gene match: 9. CDR3 DNA sequence: TGTGCCAGCAGACAGGGGGTGTCAATGCACAATGAGCAGTTCTTC. Protein sequence: CASRQGVSMHNEQFF.